A single sample gave rise to the 23 T cell receptor beta chains below, sequenced in a study of vaccination effects on CD4 cells after COVID-19. Culture proceeded for about 11 days, and CD4+ T cells were then isolated. The assay was immunoSEQ multiplex PCR, and TCRdb's table has in-frame clones only and misses some. This sample has fewer than 75,000 clones; 75% to 80% occur once, and the top ten carry about 2.1%. These receptors' targets are unknown. The starting material was CD4+ T cells from PBMCs cultured without peptide, obtained before COVID-19 vaccination. The receptors were sampled from a human donor who received a COVID-19 vaccine.

This clone came up a few times. The rearrangement links TRBV10-3 to TRBJ1-1; tentatively, D is TRBD1 (5 bases). The CDR3 consists of 12 residues. CDR1 ENHRY and CDR2 SYGVKD come from the germline V gene. V lost 3 bases to trimming and J lost 8 bases, with 10 bases between them. This chain's CDR3 is CAISERQREAFF. The CDR3 DNA sequence: TGTGCCATCAGTGAAAGACAGAGGGAAGCTTTCTTT.

This clone turned up a few times. J is TRBJ1-6 and V is TRBV5-5; 7 bases are shared with TRBD1. Germline-derived CDR1 and CDR2 are SGHKS and YYEKEE (reference sequence). The CDR3 extends over 16 amino acids. Trimming took 5 bases from V and 7 from J; bases not matched to a gene: 12. The CDR3 spells CASSFTTGFGNSPLHF. The DNA of the CDR3 is TGTGCCAGCAGTTTTACGACAGGGTTTGGGAATTCACCCCTCCACTTT. Drawing the rest from reference TRBV5-5 and TRBJ1-6, the complete variable domain is DAGVTQSPTHLIKTRGQQVTLRCSPISGHKSVSWYQQVLGQGPQFIFQYYEKEERGRGNFPDRFSARQFPNYSSELNVNALLLGDSALYLCASSFTTGFGNSPLHFGNGTRLTVT.

This clone was detected only a few times. The chain combines TRBV18 with TRBJ2-4; weak D call: TRBD1 (5 bases). Trimming left V 2 bases short and J 0 bases short, with 5 bases between. The CDR3 spans 14 residues. Germline V gene lookup returns CDR1 KGHSH and CDR2 LQKENI. Here the CDR3 DNA reads TGTGCCAGCTCACCAGGGGCAGCCAAAAACATTCAGTACTTC. This translates into CASSPGAAKNIQYF.

The V and J genes are TRBV5-1 and TRBJ2-5; the D gene is possibly TRBD1 (5 bases). The ends were cut back, 6 bases at V and 1 base at J, with 10 bases in the middle. In germline, CDR1 is SGHRS, CDR2 YFSETQ. The CDR3 runs to 13 residues. The CDR3 sequence is CASKKDTQETQYF. In DNA, the CDR3 is TGCGCCAGCAAAAAGGACACCCAAGAGACCCAGTACTTC.

This chain connects TRBV5-1 to TRBJ2-1; 12 bases agree with TRBD2. Per germline, CDR1 SGHRS and CDR2 YFSETQ. The V and J ends lost 1 base and 5 bases, in that order; junction bases with no gene match: 4. This CDR3 is 16 amino acids long. Written as DNA, the CDR3 is TGCGCCAGCAGCTTGCCCAGACTAGCGGGGGACAATGAGCAGTTCTTC. Translated, it gives CASSLPRLAGDNEQFF.

The chain uses TRBV6-5 and TRBJ2-7; 9 positions agree with TRBD1. CDR3 length: 15 residues. The germline V gene has CDR1 MNHEY and CDR2 SVGAGI. V lost 2 bases, J lost 7 bases, and 9 bases stayed unmatched. CDR3 in amino acids: CASSYERDRDLEQYV. CDR3 bases: TGTGCCAGCAGTTACGAGAGGGACAGGGACTTGGAGCAGTACGTC.

The rearrangement links TRBV3-1 (or the pseudogene TRBV3-2) to TRBJ2-1; the match to TRBD1 covers 10 bases. The V and J ends lost 4 bases and 7 bases, in that order; junction bases with no gene match: 10. The germline V gene has CDR1 LGHDT and CDR2 YNNKEL (reference sequence). The CDR3 has 16 residues. The CDR3 reads CASSRSGTGASNEQFF. The CDR3 DNA is TGTGCCAGCAGCCGTTCTGGGACAGGGGCAAGTAATGAGCAGTTCTTC.

This clone was counted a few times. V is TRBV28 and J is TRBJ2-1, with D perhaps matching TRBD1 (6 bases). With 5 bases removed from V and 10 bases from J, the gap between germline ends came to 15 bases. CDR3 length equals 13 residues. Germline CDR1 and CDR2: MDHEN and SYDVKM. The CDR3, as DNA: TGTGCCAGCAGTCCCGCTAACAGGGACGAGCAGTTCTTC. Translated: CASSPANRDEQFF.

This sequence joins TRBV4-1 and TRBJ1-5, with D possibly being TRBD1 (5 bases). The germline V and J ends were trimmed by 4 bases and 3 bases, with 19 bases remaining between them. The CDR3 has 17 residues. Germline V lookup: CDR1 MGHRA, CDR2 YSYEKL. The CDR3 loop reads CASSRGFLGLYNQPQHF. CDR3 nucleotide sequence: TGCGCCAGCAGCCGGGGGTTCCTCGGGCTATACAATCAGCCCCAGCATTTT.

V and J are TRBV14 and TRBJ2-1; D is uncertain. Trimming cost V 6 bases and J 4 bases, with 16 bases left between them. The CDR3 runs 15 residues. Germline CDR1 SGHDN, CDR2 FVKESK. The CDR3 region is CASSPGWLSYNEQFF. The CDR3 nucleotides read TGTGCCAGCAGTCCCGGCTGGTTATCATACAATGAGCAGTTCTTC.

The CDR3 bases are TGTGCCAGCAGCTCTACCGACCGACAGGGGAGCGCCGGGGAGCTGTTTTTT. It encodes CASSSTDRQGSAGELFF. V usage is TRBV13 and J usage is TRBJ2-2; 8 bases map to TRBD1. After removal of 4 bases from V and 6 bases from J, the junction contained 13 bases not matched to a gene. Per the germline V gene, CDR1 is PRHDT and CDR2 is FYEKMQ (reference sequence). CDR3 length: 17 residues.

This chain connects TRBV6-1 to TRBJ1-4; D remains ambiguous. The V end lost 0 bases, the J end lost 3 bases, and 11 bases lay between the germline ends. Germline loops: CDR1 MNHNS, CDR2 SASEGT. The CDR3 contains 16 residues. CDR3 residues: CASSEARTHSNEKLFF. The CDR3 bases are TGTGCCAGCAGTGAAGCGAGGACCCACTCTAATGAAAAACTGTTTTTT.

V is TRBV24-1 and J is TRBJ2-2, with 8 bases that match TRBD1. The CDR3 is 14 amino acids. V shed 4 bases, J shed 7 bases, and the junction held 4 bases outside the gene matches. Germline CDR1 reads KGHDR; CDR2 reads SFDVKD. CDR3 sequence: CATSDPGQGGELFF. The CDR3 coding sequence is TGTGCCACCAGTGACCCTGGACAGGGCGGGGAGCTGTTTTTT.

The rearrangement uses TRBV6-2 or TRBV6-3 and TRBJ1-5; D might be TRBD1 (6 bases). The CDR3 extends over 13 amino acids. The V gene's germline CDR1 is MNHEY and CDR2 SVGEGT. The ends were cut back, 6 bases at V and 3 bases at J, with 9 bases in the middle. The CDR3 coding sequence is TGTGCCAGCAGCTGGACAGTCAATCAGCCCCAGCATTTT. Amino acid sequence: CASSWTVNQPQHF.

This clone occurred once. The chain combines TRBV5-1 with TRBJ1-1; D gene ambiguous. V shed 5 bases and J shed 5 bases, with 16 bases lying between them. Germline loops: CDR1 SGHRS, CDR2 YFSETQ. This CDR3 spans 14 amino acids. This CDR3 is CASRRVGPGTEAFF. The CDR3 DNA is TGCGCCAGCAGACGGGTGGGCCCGGGAACTGAAGCTTTCTTT.

The chain has TRBV4-3 and TRBJ1-5, with D possibly being TRBD1 (5 bases). The length of the CDR3 is 15 residues. Trimming removed 2 bases from V and 3 bases from J, with 11 bases in between. Germline CDR1 and CDR2: LGHNA and YSLEER. The CDR3 loop reads CASSQSRDPNQPQHF. CDR3 nucleotides: TGCGCCAGCAGCCAAAGTAGGGACCCCAATCAGCCCCAGCATTTT.

V gene TRBV3-1 (or the pseudogene TRBV3-2) combines with J gene TRBJ2-1; TRBD1 matches at 7 bases. The CDR3 spans 21 residues. Germline trimming cut 3 bases from V and 3 bases from J; bases unmatched to any gene: 23. Germline loops: CDR1 LGHDT, CDR2 YNNKEL (reference sequence). The CDR3 DNA reads as TGTGCCAGCAGCCACAAAGAGGGACCTAGACAGGGACATGTCGGCTACAATGAGCAGTTCTTC. Its protein is CASSHKEGPRQGHVGYNEQFF.

The CDR3 DNA is TGCGCCAGCAGGTTTGCCGCGGGCTCCGTCGAGAACACTGAAGCTTTCTTT. Amino acid sequence: CASRFAAGSVENTEAFF. The V and J genes are TRBV5-1 and TRBJ1-1; unclear D gene. V lost 5 bases to trimming and J lost 1 base, with 21 bases between them. Germline CDR1 and CDR2: SGHRS and YFSETQ. The CDR3 consists of 17 residues.

The chain joins TRBV12-3 or TRBV12-4 to TRBJ2-3; no firm D call. The V gene lost 5 bases and the J gene lost 0 bases, with 3 bases spanning the gap. The CDR3 length is 12 residues. The DNA for the CDR3 is TGTGCCAGCAGTGTAAGCACAGATACGCAGTATTTT. Its protein is CASSVSTDTQYF.

Only one count was recorded for this clone. The J gene is TRBJ1-4, the V gene TRBV5-1; 9 nucleotides line up with TRBD1. Germline trimming cut 4 bases from V and 1 base from J; bases unmatched to any gene: 8. The CDR3 extends over 17 amino acids. Germline-derived CDR1 and CDR2 are SGHRS and YFSETQ. For the CDR3, the DNA is TGCGCCAGCAGCCTTCCGGGACAGGGCCTAACTAATGAAAAACTGTTTTTT. It codes for CASSLPGQGLTNEKLFF.

The V call is TRBV28, the J call TRBJ1-2; TRBD1 aligns across 8 bases. Germline V gene data show CDR1 as MDHEN and CDR2 as SYDVKM. The J segment lost 8 bases and the V segment lost 6 bases, leaving 5 bases of the junction unmatched. The CDR3 length is 12 residues. The CDR3 nucleotides read TGTGCCAGCAGATCCGGACAGGGAGGCTACACCTTC. Its protein product is CASRSGQGGYTF.

V and J are TRBV2 and TRBJ1-5, with 11 bases lining up with TRBD1. Per germline, CDR1 SNHLY and CDR2 FYNNEI. Trimming cost V 7 bases and J 1 base; bases outside gene matches: 3. This CDR3 is built from 15 residues. DNA of the CDR3: TGTGCCAGCACCAGGACAGGGGGCAGCAATCAGCCCCAGCATTTT. The encoded protein is CASTRTGGSNQPQHF.

The chain joins TRBV3-1 (or the pseudogene TRBV3-2) to TRBJ2-1; 7 positions match TRBD2. This CDR3 contains 16 residues. Losses at the gene ends were 2 bases for V and 7 bases for J; bases not matched to a gene: 11. Germline CDR1 reads LGHDT; CDR2 reads YNNKEL (reference sequence). CDR3 sequence: CASSQPREGYSNEQFF. The CDR3 region has the DNA TGTGCCAGCAGCCAACCGAGGGAGGGGTATTCGAATGAGCAGTTCTTC.